The 22 T cell receptor beta chains below were found in one sample sequenced in a study of T cell responses to AZD1222 COVID-19 vaccine (dated by TCRdb to the early 2020s). The library was produced with the immunoSEQ multiplex PCR assay. TCRdb retrieved this table from immuneACCESS and kept in-frame rearrangements only. Not all clones are present; in checked studies, unresolved V genes account for under half, and no reason is known for the remainder. Across this sample there are more than 80,000 clones, with over 75% seen only once. The top ten clones comprise roughly 6% of the sample. Read against the paper, the sample's time point label means: baseline before first vaccination. Sequencing used peripheral blood, obtained on day 0 of AZD1222 vaccination. These receptors originate from an adult in good health.

The gene calls are TRBV18 and TRBJ2-1; 9 nucleotides match TRBD2. The germline CDR1 and CDR2 sequences are KGHSH and LQKENI. Trimming cost V 0 bases and J 4 bases; bases outside gene matches: 1. This CDR3 has 15 residues. CDR3 protein: CASSPPTSGYNEQFF. CDR3 in DNA: TGTGCCAGCTCACCACCAACTAGCGGGTACAATGAGCAGTTCTTC.

The rearrangement joins TRBV5-6 to TRBJ1-1, with unresolved D. This CDR3 has 15 residues. Germline V gene sequence: CDR1 SGHDT, CDR2 YYEEEE. The V end lost 3 bases, the J end lost 3 bases, and 15 bases lay between the germline ends. The DNA of the CDR3 is TGTGCCAGCAGCTCCGATAGGACGGACTACACTGAAGCTTTCTTT. It specifies CASSSDRTDYTEAFF.

The chain recombines TRBV5-1 with TRBJ1-1, with 8 bases identical to TRBD1. Germline CDR1 reads SGHRS; CDR2 reads YFSETQ. V shed 4 bases, J shed 4 bases, and the junction held 9 bases outside the gene matches. The CDR3 runs 15 residues. This CDR3 is CASSATGQGLTEAFF. As DNA, the CDR3 is TGCGCCAGCAGCGCAACAGGACAGGGCCTCACTGAAGCTTTCTTT.

The rearrangement joins TRBV28 to TRBJ1-4, with a weak D call TRBD1 (5 bases). CDR3 length equals 16 residues. Germline V lookup: CDR1 MDHEN, CDR2 SYDVKM. V lost 5 bases and J lost 2, with 15 bases in between. CDR3 sequence: CASSPPKGRTNEKLFF. The CDR3 nucleotides are TGTGCCAGCAGTCCTCCCAAGGGGAGGACTAATGAAAAACTGTTTTTT. The full variable domain, in which reference TRBV28 and TRBJ1-4 provide the parts outside the CDR3, is DVKVTQSSRYLVKRTGEKVFLECVQDMDHENMFWYRQDPGLGLRLIYFSYDVKMKEKGDIPEGYSVSREKKERFSLILESASTNQTSMYLCASSPPKGRTNEKLFFGSGTQLSVL.

In its sample, this clone was seen once. This rearrangement joins TRBV5-6 to TRBJ1-2; D is ambiguous. CDR3 length equals 14 residues. V shed 6 bases and J shed 7 bases, with 19 bases lying between them. Germline CDR1 is SGHDT and CDR2 is YYEEEE. The CDR3 here is CASIPNLGVGGYTF. DNA for the CDR3: TGTGCCAGCATCCCCAACCTCGGGGTGGGTGGCTACACCTTC.

The chain joins TRBV15 to TRBJ1-5; TRBD1 is a possible D gene (6 bases). This CDR3 comprises 13 residues. V lost 9 bases and J lost 7, with 16 bases in between. Germline-derived CDR1 and CDR2 are LNHNV and YYDKDF (reference sequence). In DNA, the CDR3 is TGTGCCACGGGGGGGCGCGGGAGGCAGCCCCAGCATTTT. Amino acid sequence: CATGGRGRQPQHF.

The rearrangement joins TRBV3-1 (or the pseudogene TRBV3-2) to TRBJ2-1; possible D gene TRBD1, 5 bases. V was shortened by 1 base and J by 10 bases, with 11 bases between the two germline ends. The CDR3 loop spans 13 amino acids. In germline, CDR1 is LGHDT, CDR2 YNNKEL (reference sequence). The chain's CDR3 is CASSQVPGQEQFF. The DNA of the CDR3 is TGTGCCAGCAGCCAAGTCCCCGGACAAGAGCAGTTCTTC.

The rearrangement links TRBV2 to TRBJ2-7; TRBD1 agrees at 7 bases. This CDR3 has 14 amino acids. J was trimmed by 1 base and V by 8 bases; bases with no gene match: 8. The germline gives CDR1 SNHLY, CDR2 FYNNEI. The CDR3 here is CASLTADRSYEQYF. CDR3 DNA sequence: TGTGCCAGCCTCACAGCGGACAGGTCCTACGAGCAGTACTTC.

The chain carries TRBV7-2 and TRBJ2-7, with 7 bases that match TRBD1. The CDR3 is made up of 15 amino acids. Trimming removed 5 bases from V and 5 bases from J; junction bases left unmatched: 12. Germline-derived CDR1 and CDR2 are SGHTA and FQGNSA. CDR3 DNA sequence: TGTGCCAGCAGCAACCTAGCCGGGACAGTAAACGAGCAGTACTTC. Its translation: CASSNLAGTVNEQYF.

The chain uses TRBV2 and TRBJ2-2; D ambiguous. Germline CDR1 is SNHLY and CDR2 is FYNNEI. CDR3 length equals 13 residues. The V end lost 1 base, the J end lost 8 bases, and 8 bases lay between the germline ends. CDR3 region: CASSEDASGELFF. As DNA, the CDR3 is TGTGCCAGCAGTGAAGACGCTTCGGGGGAGCTGTTTTTT.

This chain links TRBV4-1 with TRBJ2-1; D uncertain. The V gene lost 0 bases and the J gene lost 15 bases, with 21 bases spanning the gap. Germline loops: CDR1 MGHRA, CDR2 YSYEKL. The CDR3 spans 15 residues. The CDR3 nucleotides read TGCGCCAGCAGCCAAGATTTAAGCCGAGAATTCAGGATGTTCTTC. Translation: CASSQDLSREFRMFF.

The J gene is TRBJ2-5, the V gene TRBV30; TRBD2 might be the D (5 bases). This CDR3 is 11 amino acids long. The V and J ends lost 3 bases and 5 bases respectively, with 7 bases between them. CDR1 and CDR2 (germline): GTSNPN, SVGIG (reference sequence). CDR3 region: CAWSPGETQYF. As DNA, the CDR3 is TGTGCCTGGAGCCCGGGGGAGACCCAGTACTTC.

The J gene is TRBJ2-2, the V gene TRBV5-4; TRBD2 aligns across 8 bases. V shed 3 bases and J 4 bases; nucleotides not matched to a gene: 2. Germline values: CDR1 SGHNT, CDR2 YYREEE (reference sequence). The CDR3 spans 14 residues. The CDR3, as DNA: TGTGCCAGCAGCTCCGGGACTAGCACCGGGGAGCTGTTTTTT. Protein product: CASSSGTSTGELFF.

Turning to this clone: The sample carries other DNA sequences with the same CDR3. The gene calls are TRBV24-1 and TRBJ2-5; D not resolved. Germline CDR1 is KGHDR and CDR2 is SFDVKD. CDR3 size: 13 residues. Trimming left V 2 bases short and J 4 bases short, with 7 bases between. In DNA, the CDR3 is TGTGCCACCAGTGATTCGCAGCTAGAGACCCAGTACTTC. Translation gives CATSDSQLETQYF.

The rearrangement joins TRBV6-2 or TRBV6-3 to TRBJ2-5; 11 nucleotides agree with TRBD2. J gave up 5 bases and V 5 bases, and 7 bases lay outside the gene matches. Germline-derived CDR1 and CDR2 are MNHEY and SVGEGT. CDR3 length equals 15 residues. This CDR3 reads CASSTVAGGRETQYF. CDR3 DNA sequence: TGTGCCAGCAGTACAGTAGCGGGAGGGCGTGAGACCCAGTACTTC.

This rearrangement joins TRBV24-1 to TRBJ1-3; 7 bases match TRBD1. Looked up from germline, CDR1 is KGHDR and CDR2 is SFDVKD. The CDR3 runs 16 residues. After removal of 4 bases from V and 4 bases from J, the junction contained 9 bases not matched to a gene. The CDR3 region has the DNA TGTGCCACCAGTGAATCACAGGGGAAAGGCGGAAACACCATATATTTT. It encodes CATSESQGKGGNTIYF.

The J gene is TRBJ1-2, the V gene TRBV7-2; 8 bases fit TRBD1. CDR3 length: 15 amino acids. The junction had 11 bases not matched to a gene; V was cut back by 4 bases and J by 7 bases. Germline V gives CDR1 SGHTA, CDR2 FQGNSA. The CDR3 bases are TGTGCCAGCAGCTATCCCGGACAGGGCAAGGTTGGCTACACCTTC. Its protein product is CASSYPGQGKVGYTF.

The rearrangement links TRBV12-3 or TRBV12-4 to TRBJ2-7; no definite D call. The CDR3 spans 13 residues. Deletions cut 6 bases from V and 0 bases from J, with 9 bases between. CDR3 in amino acids: CASRPSSSYEQYF. The CDR3 nucleotides read TGTGCCAGCAGACCTTCAAGCTCCTACGAGCAGTACTTC.

This rearrangement joins TRBV5-4 to TRBJ2-1, with 8 bases lining up with TRBD1. This CDR3 is 15 amino acids long. Trimming at V came to 3 bases and at J to 2 bases, leaving 4 bases not matched to a gene. Germline CDR1 SGHNT, CDR2 YYREEE (reference sequence). The CDR3 coding sequence is TGTGCCAGCAGCTCCCAGGGGGCGGCCTACAATGAGCAGTTCTTC. It is translated as CASSSQGAAYNEQFF.

This clone was seen a few times. The chain is built from TRBV6-5 and TRBJ1-3; weak D call: TRBD1 (5 bases). Per germline, CDR1 MNHEY and CDR2 SVGAGI. The CDR3 is made up of 14 amino acids. The V end lost 2 bases, the J end lost 0 bases, and 5 bases lay between the germline ends. The CDR3 sequence is CASSYRGSGNTIYF. The CDR3 DNA reads TGTGCCAGCAGTTACAGGGGCTCTGGAAACACCATATATTTT.

Comment on this clone: Other DNA sequences in this sample translate to the same CDR3. The chain combines TRBV7-9 with TRBJ2-2; TRBD2 agrees at 14 bases. This CDR3 is built from 16 residues. After removal of 3 bases from V and 3 bases from J, the junction contained 0 bases not matched to a gene. Per the germline V gene, CDR1 is SEHNR and CDR2 is FQNEAQ (reference sequence). As DNA, the CDR3 is TGTGCCAGCAGCTTGGGACTAGCGGGAGACACCGGGGAGCTGTTTTTT. Translated, it gives CASSLGLAGDTGELFF.

The V and J genes are TRBV28 and TRBJ2-7; D gene uncertain. V was clipped by 5 bases and J by 3 bases, with 8 bases between them. This CDR3 has 12 amino acids. Germline-derived CDR1 and CDR2 are MDHEN and SYDVKM. The CDR3 region has the DNA TGTGCCAGCAGTGCGGAATTCTACGAGCAGTACTTC. Its protein product is CASSAEFYEQYF.